This entry is about one T cell receptor (beta chain). Its antigen is as yet unknown. These data belong to a study of beta chain features in type 1 diabetes. Whole-study results and caveats: Highly expressing activated T cells could be over-counted with a cDNA template. Sampled from patients, naive, central memory and Treg TCRB repertoires appeared more similar than those sampled from healthy donors.

Expressed TCRB transcripts were sequenced, since all the RNA that had been isolated was reverse transcribed. The data were produced by immunoSEQ multiplex PCR, yet TCRdb's version contains in-frame clones alone and is incomplete. The table has around 430,000 clones, approximately 31% seen once; the top ten hold about 0.065%. The receptor was derived from a man between 18 and 35 years old in good health. The sample comprised naive CD4+ T cells from blood.

The CDR3: CASSYAAGSGANVLTF. CDR3 nucleotides: TGTGCCAGCAGTTACGCAGCAGGCTCTGGGGCCAACGTCCTGACTTTC. This chain uses TRBV6-6 with TRBJ2-6; D unclear. The CDR3 is made up of 16 amino acids. Trimming stripped 2 bases from V and 0 bases from J, with 8 bases between. In germline, CDR1 is MNHNY, CDR2 SVGAGI (reference sequence).